This T cell receptor (beta chain) was documented in a study of CD8 T cells in Susac syndrome. The length of the CDR3 is 16 residues. Germline loops: CDR1 LGHNA, CDR2 YSLEER. Deletions cut 4 bases from V and 5 bases from J, with 20 bases between. RNA in amounts of about 0.45 to 1 ug was reverse transcribed with random hexamers. TCRdb reprocessed the immunoSEQ multiplex PCR reads with MiXCR, giving one entry per CDR3 protein. The table includes about 160,000 distinct CDR3 sequences, about 96% detected once. TEMRA cells were FACS-enriched, with CD8+ and CD4+ T cells isolated negatively. The receptor was derived from a human donor with Susac syndrome. Sequenced input: CD4+ T cells from PBMCs. This chain links TRBV4-3 with TRBJ2-5; D is uncertain. CDR3 DNA sequence: TGCGCCAGCAGCCCGGCACGCGACATAGGGTCGGAGACCCAGTACTTC. This codes for CASSPARDIGSETQYF.